This T cell receptor (beta chain) comes out of a study of T cell responses to AZD1222 COVID-19 vaccine. Overall study: Second-dose groups at about 4 or about 12 weeks were pooled. Study-wide points: The study found vaccine-associated CD4 TCRs spanning spike, dominant at 160-218 and 743-854. A mostly white British donor set with more females was recruited, and clonal diversity was possibly underestimated. No day 14 peak samples; only post-peak repertoires were characterized.

Points on this clone: Its antigen is as yet unknown.

The V segment lost 10 bases and the J segment 5 bases; nucleotides outside the gene matches: 16. The germline V gene has CDR1 SGHTA and CDR2 FQGNSA. The length of the CDR3 is 15 residues. Generated by immunoSEQ multiplex PCR, the TCRdb table keeps only in-frame clones and is missing some. The table records some 140,000 clones, more than 85% of them present only once. The sequence was obtained from an adult in good health. Here the sequenced sample was peripheral blood, taken on day 0 of AZD1222 vaccination. This chain uses TRBV7-2 with TRBJ2-5, with TRBD2 matching over 7 bases. For the CDR3, the DNA is TGTGCCACCGGATTCTGGGGGGAGGGTTCGGAGACCCAGTACTTC. It encodes CATGFWGEGSETQYF.